A single sample gave rise to the 28 T cell receptor beta chains below, sequenced in a study of OX40 agonist ivuxolimab in advanced cancers. Using immunoSEQ multiplex PCR, the repertoire was profiled, and TCRdb retains in-frame clones only, with some absent. The sample has over 95,000 clones; more than 85% are singletons. Source: CD4+ or CD8+ T cells sorted from blood, taken in a trial of the OX40 agonist ivuxolimab. All receptors come from an adult with an advanced solid tumor such as melanoma, head and neck, liver or kidney cancer.

The gene calls are TRBV18 and TRBJ2-1, with TRBD2 matching over 8 bases. V lost 1 base and J lost 6; bases outside the gene matches: 2. Germline V gene lookup returns CDR1 KGHSH and CDR2 LQKENI. The CDR3 extends over 14 amino acids. DNA for the CDR3: TGTGCCAGCTCACCACAACGGGGGGGCAATGAGCAGTTCTTC. It translates to CASSPQRGGNEQFF.

The J gene is TRBJ2-6, the V gene TRBV4-2, with D perhaps TRBD2 (5 bases). In germline, CDR1 is LGHNA, CDR2 YNFKEQ. Trimming pared 0 bases from V and 2 bases from J, leaving 11 bases between. The CDR3 runs to 17 residues. The CDR3 region is CASSQDRGFTGANVLTF. CDR3 bases: TGTGCCAGCAGCCAAGATCGAGGGTTCACTGGGGCCAACGTCCTGACTTTC.

The chain joins TRBV11-3 to TRBJ2-5; 7 bases are shared with TRBD2. Germline V gene lookup returns CDR1 SGHNT and CDR2 YENEEA. The CDR3 length is 13 residues. The V segment lost 5 bases and the J segment 5 bases; nucleotides outside the gene matches: 5. The DNA of the CDR3 is TGTGCCAGCAGCGGGGAGGGCGGGGAGACCCAGTACTTC. Translated, it gives CASSGEGGETQYF. The entire variable domain, with the rest obtained from reference TRBV11-3 and TRBJ2-5, is as follows: EAGVVQSPRYKIIEKKQPVAFWCNPISGHNTLYWYLQNLGQGPELLIRYENEEAVDDSQLPKDRFSAERLKGVDSTLKIQPAELGDSAVYLCASSGEGGETQYFGPGTRLLVL.

The V and J genes are TRBV4-1 and TRBJ1-3; D unresolved. The length of the CDR3 is 16 residues. Trimming stripped 0 bases from V and 2 bases from J, with 11 bases between. Per germline, CDR1 MGHRA and CDR2 YSYEKL. Here the CDR3 DNA reads TGCGCCAGCAGCCAAGAGCAAGCCACCGCTGGAAACACCATATATTTT. This encodes CASSQEQATAGNTIYF.

The V gene is TRBV19, the J gene TRBJ1-5, with 7 bases that match TRBD1. V lost 8 bases, J lost 1 base, and 11 bases stayed unmatched. Germline lookup yields CDR1 LNHDA and CDR2 SQIVND (reference sequence). The CDR3 has 16 residues. Written as DNA, the CDR3 is TGTGCCAGTGCCTCTGACAGGGTGATAAGCAATCAGCCCCAGCATTTT. It is translated as CASASDRVISNQPQHF.

This rearrangement joins TRBV19 to TRBJ2-3, with 7 bases lining up with TRBD2. The CDR3 totals 16 residues. V lost 4 bases, J lost 2 bases, and 9 bases stayed unmatched. Per germline, CDR1 LNHDA and CDR2 SQIVND (reference sequence). CDR3 sequence (DNA): TGTGCCAGTAGTAGCCCGGGACTATCCTACACAGATACGCAGTATTTT. It specifies CASSSPGLSYTDTQYF. Complete variable domain (other parts from reference TRBV19 and TRBJ2-3): DGGITQSPKYLFRKEGQNVTLSCEQNLNHDAMYWYRQDPGQGLRLIYYSQIVNDFQKGDIAEGYSVSREKKESFPLTVTSAQKNPTAFYLCASSSPGLSYTDTQYFGPGTRLTVL.

The DNA of the CDR3 is TGTGCCAGCAGCCTTACACCCGGGGGAAATCAGCCCCAGCATTTT. Amino acids: CASSLTPGGNQPQHF. The rearrangement uses TRBV7-2 and TRBJ1-5; weak D call: TRBD1 (5 bases). Germline V gene lookup returns CDR1 SGHTA and CDR2 FQGNSA. V was cut by 5 bases and J by 4 bases, with 15 bases left in between. The CDR3 is made up of 15 amino acids.

This clone was counted once. Germline and junction disagree at one end, which may indicate a read error. The chain is built from TRBV7-2 and TRBJ2-7; 8 nucleotides align to TRBD2. Germline CDR1 SGHTA, CDR2 FQGNSA. The CDR3 is 13 residues long. The CDR3 region is CASSLSGGRSTDF. The CDR3 coding sequence is TGTGCCAGCAGCTTATCGGGGGGGCGCAGTACGGACTTC.

The genes are TRBV18 and TRBJ1-4, with D perhaps TRBD1 (6 bases). CDR3 length: 14 amino acids. V lost 1 base and J 3 bases, leaving 6 bases between the germline ends. CDR1 and CDR2 from the germline V gene are KGHSH and LQKENI. CDR3 in DNA: TGTGCCAGCTCACCACAGGGGGCTAATGAAAAACTGTTTTTT. Its protein product is CASSPQGANEKLFF.

To note about this clone: The junction departs from the called germline gene at one end, perhaps through a read error. This chain links TRBV10-3 with TRBJ1-5; a weak D match, TRBD1 (5 bases). CDR1 and CDR2 from the germline V gene are ENHRY and SYGVKD. The CDR3 length is 13 residues. CDR3 protein: CASSFAQAQPQHF. The CDR3 DNA sequence: TGTGCCAGCAGTTTCGCACAGGCCCAGCCCCAGCATTTT.

This sequence joins TRBV5-6 and TRBJ2-1; D remains unclear. CDR1 and CDR2 (germline): SGHDT, YYEEEE. The CDR3 is made up of 13 amino acids. Trimming left V 4 bases short and J 0 bases short, with 5 bases between. This chain's CDR3 is CASSGGSYNEQFF. Written as DNA, the CDR3 is TGTGCCAGCAGCGGCGGCTCCTACAATGAGCAGTTCTTC.

The V and J genes are TRBV19 and TRBJ2-3; 9 bases align to TRBD2. Germline V gene sequence: CDR1 LNHDA, CDR2 SQIVND (reference sequence). This CDR3 region has 15 residues. Losses at the gene ends were 6 bases for V and 1 base for J; bases not matched to a gene: 5. The CDR3 nucleotides read TGTGCCAGTAGGACGACTAGCGGACGCACAGATACGCAGTATTTT. Translation: CASRTTSGRTDTQYF.

The J gene is TRBJ2-5, the V gene TRBV5-1; 9 nucleotides line up with TRBD1. Trimming took 4 bases from V and 5 from J; bases not matched to a gene: 6. Per the germline V gene, CDR1 is SGHRS and CDR2 is YFSETQ. CDR3 length equals 14 residues. In DNA form, the CDR3 reads TGCGCCAGCAGCATCGGGACAGGGTGGGAGACCCAGTACTTC. Encoded protein: CASSIGTGWETQYF.

This sequence joins TRBV14 and TRBJ2-1; D gene unclear. The germline V gene encodes CDR1 SGHDN and CDR2 FVKESK. The CDR3 covers 16 residues. V dropped 3 bases and J dropped 8 bases, with 20 bases sitting between them. This CDR3 reads CASSHTPTTVWYEQFF. CDR3 nucleotide sequence: TGTGCCAGCAGCCACACTCCTACCACCGTTTGGTATGAGCAGTTCTTC.

CDR3 bases: TGTGCCAGCTGGAGGGGGGACCCCCCTTACAATGAGCAGTTCTTC. It specifies CASWRGDPPYNEQFF. The V call is TRBV27, the J call TRBJ2-1; either TRBD1 or TRBD2 may supply D (6 bases each). The CDR3 extends over 15 amino acids. Germline lookup yields CDR1 MNHEY and CDR2 SMNVEV (reference sequence). V was clipped by 8 bases and J by 4 bases, with 18 bases between them.

The J gene is TRBJ1-5, the V gene TRBV18; possibly TRBD1 for D (5 bases). The germline gives CDR1 KGHSH, CDR2 LQKENI. CDR3 length equals 14 residues. V was trimmed by 5 bases and J by 2 bases, leaving 10 bases between them. Here the CDR3 reads CASSDTGGNQPQHF. In DNA, the CDR3 is TGTGCCAGCTCAGATACAGGTGGCAATCAGCCCCAGCATTTT.

The chain recombines TRBV11-2 with TRBJ2-7; D remains ambiguous. The CDR3 contains 15 residues. Trimming removed 2 bases from V and 1 base from J, with 12 bases in between. Germline CDR1 reads SGHAT; CDR2 reads FQNNGV. The CDR3 region is CASSLMPRFSYEQYF. CDR3 sequence (DNA): TGTGCCAGCAGCTTAATGCCACGGTTTTCCTACGAGCAGTACTTC.

The rearrangement links TRBV4-1 to TRBJ1-1; D unresolved. The V gene's germline CDR1 is MGHRA and CDR2 YSYEKL. The CDR3 consists of 14 residues. The ends were cut back, 3 bases at V and 4 bases at J, with 12 bases in the middle. The DNA of the CDR3 is TGCGCCAGCAGCCACCCCACACGGGGCACTGAAGCTTTCTTT. Translation: CASSHPTRGTEAFF.

The gene calls are TRBV11-1 and TRBJ2-5; D not resolved. This CDR3 has 14 residues. Germline CDR1 SGHAT, CDR2 FQDESV (reference sequence). V lost 1 base and J lost 2, with 8 bases in between. CDR3 DNA: TGTGCCAGCAGCTTAGGGACGGTACAAGAGACCCAGTACTTC. Its protein product is CASSLGTVQETQYF. The full variable domain, in which reference TRBV11-1 and TRBJ2-5 provide the parts outside the CDR3, is EAEVAQSPRYKITEKSQAVAFWCDPISGHATLYWYRQILGQGPELLVQFQDESVVDDSQLPKDRFSAERLKGVDSTLKIQPAELGDSAMYLCASSLGTVQETQYFGPGTRLLVL.

The V and J genes are TRBV30 and TRBJ2-7; no firm D call. The CDR3 sequence is 12 residues long. CDR1 and CDR2 from the germline V gene are GTSNPN and SVGIG (reference sequence). V was clipped by 0 bases and J by 9 bases, with 12 bases between them. The CDR3 here is CAWSVLTSRQYF. For the CDR3, the DNA is TGTGCCTGGAGTGTACTAACTTCGAGGCAGTACTTC.

This sequence joins TRBV21-1 and TRBJ2-7. TRBV21-1 is reported as a pseudogene. CDR3 length equals 16 residues. Here the CDR3 reads CASSKQGRASSYEQYF. In DNA form, the CDR3 reads TGTGCCAGCAGCAAACAAGGCCGGGCGTCCTCCTACGAGCAGTACTTC.

The chain employs TRBV2 and TRBJ2-5, with 10 bases matching TRBD2. Trimming cost V 4 bases and J 7 bases; bases outside gene matches: 18. The CDR3 runs to 18 residues. The V gene's germline CDR1 is SNHLY and CDR2 FYNNEI. For the CDR3, the DNA is TGTGCCAGCAGTGGCCCTAGCGGGGGATTACTGAACTCCGGGACCCAGTACTTC. This codes for CASSGPSGGLLNSGTQYF.

The gene calls are TRBV14 and TRBJ2-1, with 9 positions matching TRBD1. CDR3 length: 16 amino acids. The V gene end was trimmed by 6 bases and the J gene end by 7 bases; junction bases not matched to a gene: 13. From germline, CDR1 is SGHDN and CDR2 FVKESK. CDR3 sequence: CASRELGTGKDNEQFF. The CDR3 coding sequence is TGTGCCAGCAGAGAACTCGGGACAGGGAAGGATAATGAGCAGTTCTTC. Full variable domain (missing parts from reference TRBV14 and TRBJ2-1): EAGVTQFPSHSVIEKGQTVTLRCDPISGHDNLYWYRRVMGKEIKFLLHFVKESKQDESGMPNNRFLAERTGGTYSTLKVQPAELEDSGVYFCASRELGTGKDNEQFFGPGTRLTVL.

This rearrangement joins TRBV18 to TRBJ2-7; 10 nucleotides match TRBD1. This CDR3 region has 13 residues. Losses at the gene ends were 5 bases for V and 2 bases for J; bases not matched to a gene: 0. Germline V gives CDR1 KGHSH, CDR2 LQKENI. The CDR3 DNA reads as TGTGCCAGCTCAGGACAGGGGGCCTACGAGCAGTACTTC. Encoded protein: CASSGQGAYEQYF. Full variable domain (remainder filled in from reference TRBV18 and TRBJ2-7): NAGVMQNPRHLVRRRGQEARLRCSPMKGHSHVYWYRQLPEEGLKFMVYLQKENIIDESGMPKERFSAEFPKEGPSILRIQQVVRGDSAAYFCASSGQGAYEQYFGPGTRLTVT.

V gene TRBV7-2 combines with J gene TRBJ2-6, with a tentative D call TRBD2 (5 bases). CDR1 and CDR2 (germline): SGHTA, FQGNSA. The ends were cut back, 0 bases at V and 1 base at J, with 7 bases in the middle. This CDR3 comprises 16 residues. CDR3 sequence reads: CASSLASGSGANVLTF. The CDR3 DNA is TGTGCCAGCAGCTTAGCGTCGGGGTCTGGGGCCAACGTCCTGACTTTC.

The chain recombines TRBV4-3 with TRBJ2-5; TRBD2 aligns across 8 bases. Germline V gene data show CDR1 as LGHNA and CDR2 as YSLEER. This CDR3 is 17 amino acids long. Trimming cost V 4 bases and J 2 bases; bases outside gene matches: 12. The CDR3 loop is CASSRRPYSGIQETQYF. The CDR3 nucleotides are TGCGCCAGCAGCCGGAGACCGTATAGCGGGATACAAGAGACCCAGTACTTC.

This clone occurred once. The chain is built from TRBV6-5 and TRBJ2-7; 14 bases are a match to TRBD2. The CDR3 sequence is 14 residues long. V dropped 6 bases and J dropped 4; count of bases not matched to a gene: 2. CDR1 is MNHEY, CDR2 SVGAGI, per germline. As DNA, the CDR3 is TGTGCCAGCAGCCGACTAGCGGGAGGGTACGAGCAGTACTTC. It is translated as CASSRLAGGYEQYF.

This chain joins TRBV7-3 and TRBJ2-7; 7 nucleotides align to TRBD1. The CDR3 is made up of 15 amino acids. Germline assignment: CDR1 SGHTA and CDR2 FQGTGA. The ends lost 3 bases at V and 0 bases at J; junction bases unmatched: 5. The CDR3 sequence is CASSLTGSDSYEQYF. CDR3 in DNA: TGTGCCAGCAGCTTGACAGGGTCCGACTCCTACGAGCAGTACTTC. The full variable domain, in which reference TRBV7-3 and TRBJ2-7 provide the parts outside the CDR3, is GAGVSQTPSNKVTEKGKYVELRCDPISGHTALYWYRQSLGQGPEFLIYFQGTGAADDSGLPNDRFFAVRPEGSVSTLKIQRTERGDSAVYLCASSLTGSDSYEQYFGPGTRLTVT.